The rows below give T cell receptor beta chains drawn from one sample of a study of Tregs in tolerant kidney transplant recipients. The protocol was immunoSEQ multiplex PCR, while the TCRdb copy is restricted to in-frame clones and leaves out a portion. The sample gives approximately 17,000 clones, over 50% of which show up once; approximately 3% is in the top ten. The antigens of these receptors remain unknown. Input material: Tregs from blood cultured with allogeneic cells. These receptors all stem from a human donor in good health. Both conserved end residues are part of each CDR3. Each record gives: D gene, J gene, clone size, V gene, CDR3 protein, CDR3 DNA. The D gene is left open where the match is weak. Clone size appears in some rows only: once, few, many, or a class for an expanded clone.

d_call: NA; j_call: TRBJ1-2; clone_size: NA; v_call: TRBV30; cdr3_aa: CAWSVKGVAYGYTF; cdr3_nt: TGTGCCTGGAGTGTGAAGGGGGTAGCCTATGGCTACACCTTC
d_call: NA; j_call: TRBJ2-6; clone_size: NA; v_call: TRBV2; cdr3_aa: CASSRKYYRQSRANVLTF; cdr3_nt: TGTGCCAGCAGTAGGAAATATTACCGACAAAGTCGGGCCAACGTCCTGACTTTC
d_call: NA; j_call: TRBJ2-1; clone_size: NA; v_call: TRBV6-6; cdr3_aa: CASSPPGTNEQFF; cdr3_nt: TGTGCCAGCAGTCCTCCGGGGACGAATGAGCAGTTCTTC
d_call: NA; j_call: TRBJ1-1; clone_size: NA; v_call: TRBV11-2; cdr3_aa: CASSLLRIMNTEAFF; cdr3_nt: TGTGCCAGCAGCCTACTACGGATTATGAACACTGAAGCTTTCTTT
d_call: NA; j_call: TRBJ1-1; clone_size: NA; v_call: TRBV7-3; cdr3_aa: CASSLSYRNTEAFF; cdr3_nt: TGTGCCAGCAGCTTAAGTTACAGGAACACTGAAGCTTTCTTT
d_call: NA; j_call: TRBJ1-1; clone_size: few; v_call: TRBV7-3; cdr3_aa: CASSLTVNTEAFF; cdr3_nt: TGTGCCAGCAGCTTAACGGTGAACACTGAAGCTTTCTTT
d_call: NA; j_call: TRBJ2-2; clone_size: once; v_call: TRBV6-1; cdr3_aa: CASSAIFGATGELFF; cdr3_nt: TGTGCCAGCAGTGCCATATTCGGGGCCACCGGGGAGCTGTTTTTT
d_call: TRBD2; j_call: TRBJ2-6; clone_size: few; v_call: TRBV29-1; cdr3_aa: CSVGLAGVAGANVLTF; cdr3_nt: TGCAGCGTTGGACTAGCGGGAGTCGCCGGGGCCAACGTCCTGACTTTC
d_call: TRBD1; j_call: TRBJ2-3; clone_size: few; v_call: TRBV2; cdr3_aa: CASSPDRAGTDTQYF; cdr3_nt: TGTGCCAGCAGCCCGGACAGGGCTGGTACAGATACGCAGTATTTT
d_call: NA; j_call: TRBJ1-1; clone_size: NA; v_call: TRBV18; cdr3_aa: CASSLLDTIEAFF; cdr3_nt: TGTGCCAGCTCACTACTAGACACGATTGAAGCTTTCTTT
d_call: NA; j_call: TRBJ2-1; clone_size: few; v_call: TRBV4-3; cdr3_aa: CASSQEGLSEQFF; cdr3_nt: TGCGCCAGCAGCCAAGAGGGACTGAGTGAGCAGTTCTTC
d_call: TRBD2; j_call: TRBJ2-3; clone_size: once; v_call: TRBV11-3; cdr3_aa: CASSPLAGGTDTQYF; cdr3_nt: TGTGCCAGCAGCCCATTAGCGGGAGGCACAGATACGCAGTATTTT
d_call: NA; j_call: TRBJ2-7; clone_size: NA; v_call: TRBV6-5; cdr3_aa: CAISESVRQTYEQYF; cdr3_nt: TGTGCCATAAGTGAGAGTGTTAGACAAACCTACGAGCAGTACTTC
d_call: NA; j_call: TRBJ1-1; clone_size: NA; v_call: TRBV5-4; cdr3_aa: CASSRDQITEAFF; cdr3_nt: TGCGCCAGCAGCCGAGACCAGATCACTGAAGCTTTCTTT
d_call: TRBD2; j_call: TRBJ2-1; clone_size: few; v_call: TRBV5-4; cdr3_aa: CASRPTGTSLYNEQFF; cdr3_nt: TGTGCCAGCAGACCAACCGGGACTAGTCTCTACAATGAGCAGTTCTTC
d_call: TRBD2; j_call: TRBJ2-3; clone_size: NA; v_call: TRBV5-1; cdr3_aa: CASMKGLYTDTQYF; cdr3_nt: TGCGCCAGCATGAAGGGACTATACACAGATACGCAGTATTTT
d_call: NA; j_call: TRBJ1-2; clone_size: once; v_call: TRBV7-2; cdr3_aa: CASSLVSTGLNYGYTF; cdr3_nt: TGTGCCAGCAGCTTAGTATCGACAGGACTTAACTATGGCTACACCTTC
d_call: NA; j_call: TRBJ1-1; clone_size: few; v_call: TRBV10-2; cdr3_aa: CASGMGGTEAFF; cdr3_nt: TGCGCCAGCGGGATGGGGGGAACTGAAGCTTTCTTT
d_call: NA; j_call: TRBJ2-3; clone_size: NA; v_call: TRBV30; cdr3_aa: CAWTVQGFGSTDTQYF; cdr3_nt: TGTGCCTGGACTGTCCAGGGGTTTGGAAGCACAGATACGCAGTATTTT
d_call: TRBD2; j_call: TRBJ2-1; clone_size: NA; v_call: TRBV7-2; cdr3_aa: CASSRLAGVHEQFF; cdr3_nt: TGTGCCAGCAGCAGACTAGCGGGAGTCCATGAGCAGTTCTTC
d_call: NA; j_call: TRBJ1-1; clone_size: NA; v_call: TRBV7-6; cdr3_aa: CASSFLPETKGTEAFF; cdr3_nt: TGTGCCAGCAGCTTCTTACCCGAGACAAAGGGGACTGAAGCTTTCTTT
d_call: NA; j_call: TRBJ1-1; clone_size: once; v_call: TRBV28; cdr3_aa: CASGGAGLGTEAFF; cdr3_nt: TGTGCCAGCGGCGGGGCCGGGCTTGGGACTGAAGCTTTCTTT
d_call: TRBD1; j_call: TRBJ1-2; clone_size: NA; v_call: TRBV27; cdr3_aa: CASCSRDREDYTF; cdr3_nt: TGTGCTTCCTGTTCCCGGGACAGGGAAGACTACACCTTC
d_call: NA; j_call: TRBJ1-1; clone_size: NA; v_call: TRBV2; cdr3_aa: CASSGTGGWNTEAFF; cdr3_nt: TGTGCCAGCAGTGGAACGGGGGGTTGGAACACTGAAGCTTTCTTT
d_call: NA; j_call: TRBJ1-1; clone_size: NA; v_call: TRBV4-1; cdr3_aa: CASSQGRGGGAEAFF; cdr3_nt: TGCGCCAGCAGCCAAGGGCGGGGTGGCGGCGCTGAAGCTTTCTTT
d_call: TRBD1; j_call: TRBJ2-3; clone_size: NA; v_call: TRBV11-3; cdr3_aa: CASSYRDSYTDTQYF; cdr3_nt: TGTGCCAGCAGCTACCGGGACAGCTACACAGATACGCAGTATTTT
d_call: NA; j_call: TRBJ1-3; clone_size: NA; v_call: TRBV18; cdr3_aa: CASSPRRSGNTIYF; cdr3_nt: TGTGCCAGCTCACCACGAAGGTCTGGAAACACCATATATTTT
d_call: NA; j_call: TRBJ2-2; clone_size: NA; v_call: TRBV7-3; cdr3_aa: CASSLSGGQNTGELFF; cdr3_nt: TGTGCCAGCAGCTTATCCGGGGGGCAGAACACCGGGGAGCTGTTTTTT
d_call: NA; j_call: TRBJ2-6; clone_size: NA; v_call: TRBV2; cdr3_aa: CASTTRGRFSGANVLTF; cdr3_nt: TGTGCCAGCACCACCAGGGGAAGGTTCTCTGGGGCCAACGTCCTGACTTTC
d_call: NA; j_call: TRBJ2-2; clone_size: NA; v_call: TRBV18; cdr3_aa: CASSPKTSGELFF; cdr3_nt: TGTGCCAGCTCACCAAAGACTTCCGGGGAGCTGTTTTTT
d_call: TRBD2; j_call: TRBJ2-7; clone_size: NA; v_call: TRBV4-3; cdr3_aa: CASSQARGVLSYEQYF; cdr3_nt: TGCGCCAGCAGCCAAGCCCGGGGGGTCCTCTCCTACGAGCAGTACTTC
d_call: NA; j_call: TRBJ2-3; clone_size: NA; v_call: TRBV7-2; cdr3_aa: CASSLEVYGGGGTDTQYF; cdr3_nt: TGTGCCAGCAGCTTAGAAGTCTATGGGGGAGGAGGCACAGATACGCAGTATTTT
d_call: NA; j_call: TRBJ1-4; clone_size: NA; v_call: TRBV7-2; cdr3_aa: CASSLTPQPTNEKLFF; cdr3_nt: TGTGCCAGCAGCTTAACCCCCCAGCCAACTAATGAAAAACTGTTTTTT
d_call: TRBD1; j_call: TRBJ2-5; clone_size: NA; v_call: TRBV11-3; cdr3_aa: CASSSGGQGVLETQYF; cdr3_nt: TGTGCCAGCAGCTCAGGAGGACAGGGGGTGTTGGAGACCCAGTACTTC
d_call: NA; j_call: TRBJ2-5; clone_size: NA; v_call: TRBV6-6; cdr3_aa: CASSLVLMVTQYF; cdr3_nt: TGTGCCAGCAGCCTCGTCCTGATGGTGACCCAGTACTTC
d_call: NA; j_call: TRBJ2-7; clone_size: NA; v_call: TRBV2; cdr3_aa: CASSNTGISSYEQYF; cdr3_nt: TGTGCCAGCAGTAATACAGGGATATCTTCCTACGAGCAGTACTTC
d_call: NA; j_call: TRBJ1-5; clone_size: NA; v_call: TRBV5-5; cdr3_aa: CASSGGGANQPQHF; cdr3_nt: TGTGCCAGCAGCGGCGGGGGGGCGAATCAGCCCCAGCATTTT